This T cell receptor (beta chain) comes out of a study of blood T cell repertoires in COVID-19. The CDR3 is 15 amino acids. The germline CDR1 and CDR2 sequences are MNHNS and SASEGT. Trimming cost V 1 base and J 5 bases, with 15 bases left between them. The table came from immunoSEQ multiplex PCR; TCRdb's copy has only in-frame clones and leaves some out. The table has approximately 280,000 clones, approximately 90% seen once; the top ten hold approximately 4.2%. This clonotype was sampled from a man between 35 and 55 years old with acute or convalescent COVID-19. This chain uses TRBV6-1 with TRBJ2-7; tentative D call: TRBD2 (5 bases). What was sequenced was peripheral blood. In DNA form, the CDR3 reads TGTGCCAGCAGTGAAGGGGATCTCGGGGATCACGAGCAGTACTTC. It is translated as CASSEGDLGDHEQYF.